The 23 T cell receptor beta chains below come from one sample, sequenced in a study of blood T cell repertoires in COVID-19. TCRdb's table, derived via immunoSEQ multiplex PCR, lists solely in-frame clones and lacks some. This table has 150,000 to 200,000 clones, 70% to 85% appearing once. Sequencing used PBMCs or T cells enriched from blood (not recorded which). These receptor sequences come from a woman aged 60 to 75 with acute COVID-19.

The chain joins TRBV11-2 to TRBJ2-5; the D gene is possibly TRBD2 (5 bases). V lost 3 bases and J 2 bases, leaving 13 bases between the germline ends. The CDR3 covers 15 residues. Germline V CDR1 and CDR2: SGHAT, FQNNGV. DNA of the CDR3: TGTGCCAGCAGCTTGGACCCCGGGGAACAAGAGACCCAGTACTTC. Translated: CASSLDPGEQETQYF.

This clone showed up just a few times. In nucleotides, the CDR3 is TGTGCCAGCTCACCACCAACTAGCGGGAGTCCCTACGAGCAGTACTTC. Its translation is CASSPPTSGSPYEQYF. The V and J genes are TRBV18 and TRBJ2-7, with 11 bases identical to TRBD2. Germline values: CDR1 KGHSH, CDR2 LQKENI. The CDR3 spans 16 residues. With V trimmed by 0 bases and J by 2 bases, 3 bases remained unmatched.

V is TRBV30 and J is TRBJ2-3; the match to TRBD2 covers 7 bases. CDR3 length: 15 residues. Germline trimming cut 0 bases from V and 0 bases from J; bases unmatched to any gene: 3. The germline V gene has CDR1 GTSNPN and CDR2 SVGIG (reference sequence). CDR3 sequence (DNA): TGTGCCTGGAGTGTACTAGCGACAAGCACAGATACGCAGTATTTT. Protein sequence: CAWSVLATSTDTQYF.

The rearrangement links TRBV29-1 to TRBJ2-4, with a tentative D call TRBD2 (5 bases). Trimming shortened V by 7 bases and J by 1 base, and 14 bases separated the two germline ends. Germline CDR1 and CDR2: SQVTM and ANQGSEA. There are 14 residues in the CDR3. CDR3 sequence reads: CSARDPAAKNIQYF. The DNA of the CDR3 is TGCAGCGCTCGGGATCCGGCCGCCAAAAACATTCAGTACTTC.

This chain joins TRBV27 and TRBJ2-4; 7 positions agree with TRBD2. J lost 4 bases, V lost 7 bases, and 13 bases had no gene match. This CDR3 region has 16 residues. Germline V gene sequence: CDR1 MNHEY, CDR2 SMNVEV (reference sequence). CDR3 sequence (DNA): TGTGCCAGCAACGACTTGAGTGGGGGGGGGAAAAACATTCAGTACTTC. Protein product: CASNDLSGGGKNIQYF.

The chain combines TRBV19 with TRBJ2-1, with 9 nucleotides matching TRBD1. The V and J ends lost 4 bases and 8 bases, in that order; junction bases with no gene match: 6. The germline gives CDR1 LNHDA, CDR2 SQIVND (reference sequence). The CDR3 loop spans 14 amino acids. The chain's CDR3 is CASSTLTGGDEQFF. For the CDR3, the DNA is TGTGCCAGTAGTACCCTAACAGGGGGCGATGAGCAGTTCTTC.

This chain links TRBV6-2 or TRBV6-3 with TRBJ2-6; 8 nucleotides align to TRBD1. Trimming took 2 bases from V and 0 from J; bases not matched to a gene: 6. Germline V gives CDR1 MNHEY, CDR2 SVGEGT. The CDR3 covers 18 residues. The CDR3 DNA follows: TGTGCCAGCAGTTACCTTGGACAGGGTATCTCTGGGGCCAACGTCCTGACTTTC. Amino acid sequence: CASSYLGQGISGANVLTF.

The chain joins TRBV5-6 to TRBJ2-7; D remains ambiguous. Germline loops: CDR1 SGHDT, CDR2 YYEEEE. Trimming cost V 1 base and J 5 bases, with 7 bases left between them. This CDR3 has 12 residues. CDR3 nucleotide sequence: TGTGCCAGCAGCTTGTCGTTCGACGAGCAGTACTTC. Translation: CASSLSFDEQYF.

The chain carries TRBV24-1 and TRBJ1-2; 11 bases agree with TRBD1. The junction had 5 bases not matched to a gene; V was cut back by 10 bases and J by 8 bases. This CDR3 has 12 residues. The germline V gene encodes CDR1 KGHDR and CDR2 SFDVKD. Here the CDR3 reads CATRGQGAGYTF. DNA for the CDR3: TGTGCCACTCGCGGACAGGGGGCAGGCTACACCTTC.

V usage is TRBV10-1 and J usage is TRBJ2-3; TRBD2 agrees at 7 bases. Unmatched junction bases numbered 8, after V lost 6 bases and J lost 5 bases. This CDR3 is built from 14 residues. From germline, CDR1 is WNHNN and CDR2 SYGVQD (reference sequence). The CDR3 coding sequence is TGCGCCAGCAGCGGCAGCGGGACGGGAGATACGCAGTATTTT. It is translated as CASSGSGTGDTQYF.

This clone occurred a few times. V and J are TRBV6-2 or TRBV6-3 and TRBJ2-5, with 9 bases fitting TRBD1. Losses at the gene ends were 5 bases for V and 4 bases for J; bases not matched to a gene: 5. The CDR3 extends over 14 amino acids. The germline V gene has CDR1 MNHEY and CDR2 SVGEGT. This CDR3 reads CASSRQGGGETQYF. As DNA, the CDR3 is TGTGCCAGCAGTCGACAGGGGGGAGGAGAGACCCAGTACTTC.

The CDR3 loop reads CASRDSPSTDTQYF. CDR3 DNA: TGTGCCAGCAGGGACAGCCCTAGCACAGATACGCAGTATTTT. The V and J genes are TRBV5-6 and TRBJ2-3, with D possibly matching TRBD1 (6 bases). Germline loops: CDR1 SGHDT, CDR2 YYEEEE. V shed 5 bases and J shed 0 bases, with 10 bases lying between them. This CDR3 is 14 amino acids long.

The chain joins TRBV19 to TRBJ1-4; D possibly corresponds to TRBD1 (5 bases). Germline values: CDR1 LNHDA, CDR2 SQIVND (reference sequence). Trimming removed 5 bases from V and 0 bases from J, with 13 bases in between. The CDR3 is 16 amino acids. CDR3 DNA sequence: TGTGCCAGTAGTGCCCTCCCCAGGGCAACTAATGAAAAACTGTTTTTT. Translation: CASSALPRATNEKLFF. The entire variable domain, with the rest obtained from reference TRBV19 and TRBJ1-4, is as follows: DGGITQSPKYLFRKEGQNVTLSCEQNLNHDAMYWYRQDPGQGLRLIYYSQIVNDFQKGDIAEGYSVSREKKESFPLTVTSAQKNPTAFYLCASSALPRATNEKLFFGSGTQLSVL.

In its sample, this clone was seen a few times. V usage is TRBV4-2 and J usage is TRBJ1-2; a weak D match, TRBD1 (5 bases). The CDR3 runs to 16 residues. Per germline, CDR1 LGHNA and CDR2 YNFKEQ. The germline V and J ends were trimmed by 4 bases and 2 bases, with 17 bases remaining between them. CDR3: CASSREGGGSNYGYTF. As DNA, the CDR3 is TGTGCCAGCAGCCGGGAGGGTGGGGGGTCGAACTATGGCTACACCTTC.

V gene TRBV19 combines with J gene TRBJ2-1; 8 bases agree with TRBD1. Germline values: CDR1 LNHDA, CDR2 SQIVND (reference sequence). The CDR3 extends over 14 amino acids. With V trimmed by 7 bases and J by 9 bases, 11 bases remained unmatched. As DNA, the CDR3 is TGTGCCAGTAAGGATGGGCAGGGGGCTGGTGAGCAGTTCTTC. This gives the protein CASKDGQGAGEQFF.

The gene calls are TRBV4-2 and TRBJ1-5; TRBD1 is a possible D gene (5 bases). Germline CDR1 is LGHNA and CDR2 is YNFKEQ. Trimming left V 0 bases short and J 1 base short, with 13 bases between. The CDR3 has 17 residues. CDR3 in DNA: TGTGCCAGCAGCCAAGACACCCAGGGCGACAGCAATCAGCCCCAGCATTTT. This gives the protein CASSQDTQGDSNQPQHF.

This rearrangement joins TRBV9 to TRBJ1-2; D gene ambiguous. The V end lost 4 bases, the J end lost 8 bases, and 15 bases lay between the germline ends. Germline V gene data show CDR1 as SGDLS and CDR2 as YYNGEE. The CDR3 loop spans 13 amino acids. Here the CDR3 reads CASSQPGGHGYTF. CDR3 DNA: TGTGCCAGCAGCCAACCGGGAGGGCACGGCTACACCTTC. Looking up the rest from reference TRBV9 and TRBJ1-2 gives the full variable domain: DSGVTQTPKHLITATGQRVTLRCSPRSGDLSVYWYQQSLDQGLQFLIQYYNGEERAKGNILERFSAQQFPDLHSELNLSSLELGDSALYFCASSQPGGHGYTFGSGTRLTVV.

This clone came up once. The chain is built from TRBV9 and TRBJ2-1, with 9 nucleotides matching TRBD2. This CDR3 comprises 15 residues. Germline assignment: CDR1 SGDLS and CDR2 YYNGEE. J was trimmed by 9 bases and V by 3 bases; bases with no gene match: 10. Here the CDR3 reads CASSAPSGKQGEQFF. In DNA, the CDR3 is TGTGCCAGCAGCGCACCTAGCGGGAAGCAGGGTGAGCAGTTCTTC.

This clone was recorded a few times. The chain joins TRBV19 to TRBJ1-2; the D is unclear. The CDR3 is made up of 11 amino acids. V was clipped by 0 bases and J by 10 bases, with 6 bases between them. Germline assignment: CDR1 LNHDA and CDR2 SQIVND (reference sequence). The CDR3 spells CASSIESIYTF. The CDR3 DNA reads TGTGCCAGTAGTATAGAATCCATCTACACCTTC.

Only one count was recorded for this clone. Here the CDR3 reads CASSLLGRDTDTQYF. The CDR3 DNA reads as TGTGCCAGCAGTTTACTGGGCAGGGACACAGATACGCAGTATTTT. This chain connects TRBV27 to TRBJ2-3; a weak D match, TRBD1 (5 bases). Looked up from germline, CDR1 is MNHEY and CDR2 is SMNVEV (reference sequence). Trimming shortened V by 2 bases and J by 2 bases, and 11 bases separated the two germline ends. This CDR3 is 15 amino acids long.

This clone is medium-sized by share. The rearrangement links TRBV7-9 to TRBJ2-7, with 10 bases fitting TRBD2. Per the germline V gene, CDR1 is SEHNR and CDR2 is FQNEAQ (reference sequence). V shed 3 bases and J 4 bases; nucleotides not matched to a gene: 0. The CDR3 spans 13 residues. DNA of the CDR3: TGTGCCAGCAGCTTGACTAGCGGGTACGAGCAGTACGTC. It specifies CASSLTSGYEQYV.

This clone was seen only a few times. This chain links TRBV2 with TRBJ1-4, with D unresolved. Between the trimmed V and J ends, which lost 4 bases and 4 bases, there was a span of 4 bases. CDR3 length: 12 residues. Looked up from germline, CDR1 is SNHLY and CDR2 is FYNNEI. In DNA form, the CDR3 reads TGTGCCAGCAGTGCCCTTAATGAAAAACTGTTTTTT. It yields the protein CASSALNEKLFF.

This chain links TRBV20-1 with TRBJ2-5; possible D gene TRBD2, 6 bases. From germline, CDR1 is DFQATT and CDR2 SNEGSKA (reference sequence). The V end lost 7 bases, the J end lost 5 bases, and 11 bases lay between the germline ends. This CDR3 contains 11 residues. The CDR3: CSGEEGETQYF. The CDR3 DNA sequence: TGCAGTGGGGAGGAGGGGGAGACCCAGTACTTC.